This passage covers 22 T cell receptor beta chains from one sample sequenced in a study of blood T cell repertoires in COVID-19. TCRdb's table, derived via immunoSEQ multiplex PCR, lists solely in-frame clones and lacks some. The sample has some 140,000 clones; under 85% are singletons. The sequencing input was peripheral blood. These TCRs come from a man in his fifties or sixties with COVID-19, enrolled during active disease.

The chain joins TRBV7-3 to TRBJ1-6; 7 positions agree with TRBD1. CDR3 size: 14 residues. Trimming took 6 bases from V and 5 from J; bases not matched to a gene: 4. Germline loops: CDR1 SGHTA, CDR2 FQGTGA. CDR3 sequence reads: CASSTGQNNSPLHF. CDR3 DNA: TGTGCCAGCAGTACGGGACAGAATAATTCACCCCTCCACTTT.

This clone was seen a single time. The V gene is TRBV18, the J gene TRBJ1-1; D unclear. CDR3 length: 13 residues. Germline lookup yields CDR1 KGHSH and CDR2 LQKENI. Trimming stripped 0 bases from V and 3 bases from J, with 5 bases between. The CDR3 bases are TGTGCCAGCTCACCACCGGGAGACACTGAAGCTTTCTTT. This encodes CASSPPGDTEAFF.

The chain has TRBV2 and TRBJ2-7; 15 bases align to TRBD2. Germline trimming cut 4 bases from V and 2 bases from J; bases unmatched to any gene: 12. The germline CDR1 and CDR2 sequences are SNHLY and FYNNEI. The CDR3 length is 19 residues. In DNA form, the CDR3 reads TGTGCCAGCAGTGGCTCGGGACTAGCGGGGGGCCTACAGACCTACGAGCAGTACTTC. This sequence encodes CASSGSGLAGGLQTYEQYF.

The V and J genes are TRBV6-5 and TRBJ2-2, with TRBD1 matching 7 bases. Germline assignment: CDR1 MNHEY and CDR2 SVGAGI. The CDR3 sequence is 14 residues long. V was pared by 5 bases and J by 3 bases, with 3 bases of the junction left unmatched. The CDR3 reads CASSRDRDTGELFF. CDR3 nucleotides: TGTGCCAGCAGTCGTGACAGGGACACCGGGGAGCTGTTTTTT.

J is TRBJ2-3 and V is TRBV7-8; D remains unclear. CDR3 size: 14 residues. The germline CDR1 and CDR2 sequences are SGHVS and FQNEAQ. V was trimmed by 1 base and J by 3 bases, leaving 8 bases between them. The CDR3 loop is CASSLGFGTDTQYF. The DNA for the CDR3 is TGTGCCAGCAGCTTAGGCTTCGGGACAGATACGCAGTATTTT.

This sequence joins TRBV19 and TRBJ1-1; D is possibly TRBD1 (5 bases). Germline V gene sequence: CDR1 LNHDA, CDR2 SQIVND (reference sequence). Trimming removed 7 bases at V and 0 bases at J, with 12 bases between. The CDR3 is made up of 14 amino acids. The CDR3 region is CASKIQVMNTEAFF. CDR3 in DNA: TGTGCCAGTAAAATACAGGTCATGAACACTGAAGCTTTCTTT.

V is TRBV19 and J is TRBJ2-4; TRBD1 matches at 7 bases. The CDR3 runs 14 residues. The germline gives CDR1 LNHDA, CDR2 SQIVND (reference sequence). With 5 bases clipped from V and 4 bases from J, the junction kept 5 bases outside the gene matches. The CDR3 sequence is CASSGSGQKNIQYF. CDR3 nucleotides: TGTGCCAGTAGTGGCTCGGGACAGAAAAACATTCAGTACTTC.

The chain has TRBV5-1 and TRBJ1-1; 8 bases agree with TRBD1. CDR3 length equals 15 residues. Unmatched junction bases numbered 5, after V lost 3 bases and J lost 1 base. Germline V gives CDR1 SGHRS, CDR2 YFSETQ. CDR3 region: CASSYGGQGNTEAFF. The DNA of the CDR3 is TGCGCCAGCAGCTACGGAGGACAGGGGAACACTGAAGCTTTCTTT.

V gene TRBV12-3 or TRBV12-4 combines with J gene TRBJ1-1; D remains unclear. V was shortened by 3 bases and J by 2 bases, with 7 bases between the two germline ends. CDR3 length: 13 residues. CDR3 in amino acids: CASSLSINTEAFF. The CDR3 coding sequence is TGTGCCAGCAGTTTGAGCATTAACACTGAAGCTTTCTTT.

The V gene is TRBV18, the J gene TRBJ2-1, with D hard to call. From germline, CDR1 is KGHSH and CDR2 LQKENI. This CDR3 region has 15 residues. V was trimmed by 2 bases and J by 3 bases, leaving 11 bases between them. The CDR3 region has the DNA TGTGCCAGCTCACCATCGCTTCAGGACTACAATGAGCAGTTCTTC. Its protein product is CASSPSLQDYNEQFF.

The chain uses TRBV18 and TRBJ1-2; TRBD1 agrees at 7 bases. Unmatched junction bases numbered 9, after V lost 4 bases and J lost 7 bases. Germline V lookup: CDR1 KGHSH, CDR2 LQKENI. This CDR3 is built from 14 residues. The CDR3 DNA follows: TGTGCCAGCTCACGGGGAGAGACAGGGAGTGGCTACACCTTC. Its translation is CASSRGETGSGYTF.

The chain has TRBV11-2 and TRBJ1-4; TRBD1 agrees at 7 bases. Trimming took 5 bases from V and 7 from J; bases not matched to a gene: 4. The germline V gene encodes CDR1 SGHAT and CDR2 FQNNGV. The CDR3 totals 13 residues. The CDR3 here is CASSQRTGEKLFF. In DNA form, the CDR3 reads TGTGCCAGCAGCCAGCGGACAGGTGAAAAACTGTTTTTT.

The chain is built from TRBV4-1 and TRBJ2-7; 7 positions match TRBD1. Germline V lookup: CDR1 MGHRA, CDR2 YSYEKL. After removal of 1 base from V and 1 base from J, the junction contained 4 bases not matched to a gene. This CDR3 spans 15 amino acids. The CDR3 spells CASSQAGQVSYEQYF. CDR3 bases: TGCGCCAGCAGCCAAGCAGGACAGGTATCCTACGAGCAGTACTTC.

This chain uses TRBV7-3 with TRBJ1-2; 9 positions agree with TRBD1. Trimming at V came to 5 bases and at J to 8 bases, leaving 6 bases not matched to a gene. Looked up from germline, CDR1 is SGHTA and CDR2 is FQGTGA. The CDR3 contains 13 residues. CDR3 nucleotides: TGTGCCAGCAGCCAAGGGACAGGGAACGGCTACACCTTC. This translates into CASSQGTGNGYTF.

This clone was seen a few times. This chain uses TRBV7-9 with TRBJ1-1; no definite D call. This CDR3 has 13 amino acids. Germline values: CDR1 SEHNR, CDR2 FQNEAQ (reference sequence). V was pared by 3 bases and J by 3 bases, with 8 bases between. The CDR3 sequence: CASSLRQDTEAFF. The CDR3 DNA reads TGTGCCAGCAGCTTGCGACAAGACACTGAAGCTTTCTTT.

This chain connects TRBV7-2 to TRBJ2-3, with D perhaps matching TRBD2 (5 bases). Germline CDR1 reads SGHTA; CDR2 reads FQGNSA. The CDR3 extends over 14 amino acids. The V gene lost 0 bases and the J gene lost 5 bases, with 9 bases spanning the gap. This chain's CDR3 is CASSLAGAVDTQYF. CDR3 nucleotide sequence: TGTGCCAGCAGCTTAGCGGGAGCGGTAGATACGCAGTATTTT. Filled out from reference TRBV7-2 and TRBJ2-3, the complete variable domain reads GAGVSQSPSNKVTEKGKDVELRCDPISGHTALYWYRQSLGQGLEFLIYFQGNSAPDKSGLPSDRFSAERTGGSVSTLTIQRTQQEDSAVYLCASSLAGAVDTQYFGPGTRLTVL.

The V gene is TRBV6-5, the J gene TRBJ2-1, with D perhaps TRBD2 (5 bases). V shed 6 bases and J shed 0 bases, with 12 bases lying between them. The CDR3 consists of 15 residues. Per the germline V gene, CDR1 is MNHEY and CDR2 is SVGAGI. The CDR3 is CASRVGLSSYNEQFF. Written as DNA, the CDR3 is TGTGCCAGCAGAGTCGGACTGAGCTCCTACAATGAGCAGTTCTTC.

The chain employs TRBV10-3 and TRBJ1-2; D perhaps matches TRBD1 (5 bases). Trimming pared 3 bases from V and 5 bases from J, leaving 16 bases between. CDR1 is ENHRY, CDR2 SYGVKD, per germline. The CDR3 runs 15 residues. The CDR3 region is CAISELGATVYGYTF. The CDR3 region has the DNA TGTGCCATCAGTGAATTAGGGGCTACGGTTTATGGCTACACCTTC.

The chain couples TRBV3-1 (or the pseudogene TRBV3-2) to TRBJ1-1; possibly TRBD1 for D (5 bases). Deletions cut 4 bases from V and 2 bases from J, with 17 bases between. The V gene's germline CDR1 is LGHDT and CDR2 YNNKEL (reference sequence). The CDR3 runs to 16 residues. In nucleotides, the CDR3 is TGTGCCAGCAGCCTCCGGAACTCAGGGCCTAACACTGAAGCTTTCTTT. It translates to CASSLRNSGPNTEAFF.

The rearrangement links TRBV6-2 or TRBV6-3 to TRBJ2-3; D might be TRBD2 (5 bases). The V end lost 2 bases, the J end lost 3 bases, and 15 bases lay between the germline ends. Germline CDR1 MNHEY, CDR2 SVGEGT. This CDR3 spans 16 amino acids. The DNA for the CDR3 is TGTGCCAGCAGTTACGAAGTCCGAGGGCGAACAGATACGCAGTATTTT. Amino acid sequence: CASSYEVRGRTDTQYF.

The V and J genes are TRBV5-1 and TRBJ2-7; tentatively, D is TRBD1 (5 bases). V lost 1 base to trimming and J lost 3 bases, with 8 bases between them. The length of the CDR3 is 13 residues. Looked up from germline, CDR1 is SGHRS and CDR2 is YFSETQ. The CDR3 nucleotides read TGCGCCAGCAGCTTGTGGGGCAGCTACGAGCAGTACTTC. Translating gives CASSLWGSYEQYF. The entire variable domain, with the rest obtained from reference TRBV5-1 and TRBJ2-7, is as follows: KAGVTQTPRYLIKTRGQQVTLSCSPISGHRSVSWYQQTPGQGLQFLFEYFSETQRNKGNFPGRFSGRQFSNSRSEMNVSTLELGDSALYLCASSLWGSYEQYFGPGTRLTVT.

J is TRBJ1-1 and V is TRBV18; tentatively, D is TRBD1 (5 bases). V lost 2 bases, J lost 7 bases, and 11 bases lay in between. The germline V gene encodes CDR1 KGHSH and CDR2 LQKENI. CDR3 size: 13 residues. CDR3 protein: CASSPVYRREAFF. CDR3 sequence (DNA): TGTGCCAGCTCACCAGTCTACAGGCGTGAAGCTTTCTTT.